The sequence of this T cell receptor beta chain was determined in a study of blood T cell repertoires in COVID-19. Study details: Samples came from the United States, Italy and Spain, spanning acute and convalescent COVID-19.

Clones were read by immunoSEQ multiplex PCR, and TCRdb kept only the in-frame ones, dropping some. The repertoire consists of about 260,000 clones, with more than 70% occurring once and the leading ten covering approximately 2.3%. There are 17 residues in the CDR3. V shed 0 bases, J shed 2 bases, and the junction held 10 bases outside the gene matches. Germline V gene sequence: CDR1 SGDLS, CDR2 YYNGEE. Sequencing was performed on peripheral blood. The chain uses TRBV9 and TRBJ1-1; 7 bases are a match to TRBD1. The TCR was taken from a woman in her forties or fifties with acute or convalescent COVID-19. CDR3 nucleotide sequence: TGTGCCAGCAGCGTAGATTGGGGGGACAGTTCTAACACTGAAGCTTTCTTT. The encoded protein is CASSVDWGDSSNTEAFF.